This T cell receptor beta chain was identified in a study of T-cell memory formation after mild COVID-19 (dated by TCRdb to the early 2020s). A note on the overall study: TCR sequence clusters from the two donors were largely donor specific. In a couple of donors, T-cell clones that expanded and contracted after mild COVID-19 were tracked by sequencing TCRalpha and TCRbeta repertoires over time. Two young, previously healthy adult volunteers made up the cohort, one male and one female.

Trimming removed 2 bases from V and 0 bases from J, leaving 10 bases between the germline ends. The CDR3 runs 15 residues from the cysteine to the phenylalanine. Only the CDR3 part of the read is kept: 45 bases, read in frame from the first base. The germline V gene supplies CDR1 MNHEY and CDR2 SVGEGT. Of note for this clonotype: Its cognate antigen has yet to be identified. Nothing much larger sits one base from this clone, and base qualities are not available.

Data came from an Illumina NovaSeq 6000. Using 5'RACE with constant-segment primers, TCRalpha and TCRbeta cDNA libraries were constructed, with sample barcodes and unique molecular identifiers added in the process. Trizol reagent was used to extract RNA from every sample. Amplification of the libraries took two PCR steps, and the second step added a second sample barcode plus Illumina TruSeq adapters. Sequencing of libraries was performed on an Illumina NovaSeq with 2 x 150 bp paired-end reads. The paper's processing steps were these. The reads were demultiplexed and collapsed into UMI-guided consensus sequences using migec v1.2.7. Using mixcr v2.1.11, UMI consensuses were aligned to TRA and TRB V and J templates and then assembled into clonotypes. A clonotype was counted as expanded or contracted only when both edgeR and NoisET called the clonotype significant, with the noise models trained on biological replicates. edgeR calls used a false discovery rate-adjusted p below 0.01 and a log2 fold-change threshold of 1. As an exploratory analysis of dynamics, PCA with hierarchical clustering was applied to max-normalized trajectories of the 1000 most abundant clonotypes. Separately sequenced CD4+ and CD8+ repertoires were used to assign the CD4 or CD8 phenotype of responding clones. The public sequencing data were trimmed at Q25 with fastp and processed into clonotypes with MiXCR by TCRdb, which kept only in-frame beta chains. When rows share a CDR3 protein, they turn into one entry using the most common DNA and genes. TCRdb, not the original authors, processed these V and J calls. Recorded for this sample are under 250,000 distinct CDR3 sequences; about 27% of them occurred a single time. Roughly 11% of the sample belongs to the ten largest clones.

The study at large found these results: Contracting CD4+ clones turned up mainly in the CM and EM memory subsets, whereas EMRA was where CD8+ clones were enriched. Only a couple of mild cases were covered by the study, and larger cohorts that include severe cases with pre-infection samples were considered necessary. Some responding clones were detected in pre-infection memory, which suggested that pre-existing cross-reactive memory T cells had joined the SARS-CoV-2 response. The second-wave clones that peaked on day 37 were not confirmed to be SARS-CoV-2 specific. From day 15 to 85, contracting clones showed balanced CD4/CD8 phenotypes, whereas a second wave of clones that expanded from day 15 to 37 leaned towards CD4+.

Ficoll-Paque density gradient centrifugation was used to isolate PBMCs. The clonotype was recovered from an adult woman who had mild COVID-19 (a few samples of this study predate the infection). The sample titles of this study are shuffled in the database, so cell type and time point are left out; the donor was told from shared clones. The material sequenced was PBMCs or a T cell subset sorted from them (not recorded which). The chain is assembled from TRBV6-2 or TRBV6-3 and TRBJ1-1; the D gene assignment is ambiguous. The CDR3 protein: CASSYDGELNTEAFF. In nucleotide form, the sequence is TGTGCCAGCAGTTACGATGGGGAACTGAACACTGAAGCTTTCTTT.